This TCR beta chain was observed in a study of a mutant IDH1 vaccine in newly diagnosed glioma. This sample's time point: week 35, safety follow-up. The vaccine gave 300 ug of a 20-mer mutant IDH1 peptide subcutaneously per dose. Only in-frame clones appear in the TCRdb table, and some are missing; sequencing was by immunoSEQ multiplex PCR. The table includes tens of thousands of clones, 81% detected once. This CDR3 comprises 16 residues. Germline CDR1 SGHVS, CDR2 FQNEAQ. About this clone: Its specificity is not known. The junction and the germline gene differ at one end; a read error may be behind it.

General observations from the study: Pseudoprogression apparently tracked independently of changes in top peripheral T cell clonotypes.

This sequence joins TRBV7-8 and TRBJ1-3; D is uncertain. The TCR originated in a young man with glioma. The sequencing used PBMCs, collected from a glioma patient whose treatment included an IDH1 peptide vaccine. CDR3 coding DNA: TGTGCCAGCAGCTTAATTTTGGCGGCCTCTGGAAATACCATATATTTT. It is translated as CASSLILAASGNTIYF.